The source of this T cell receptor (beta chain) is a study of identical twins. Whole-study results and caveats: Researchers caution that invariant MAIT and iNKT cells could partly confound zero-insertion analyses. Fewer insertions were carried by abundant cord blood beta clonotypes, but none was seen in memory repertoires.

This clonotype has a count of ten or more. Its antigen is as yet unknown. The CDR3 runs 16 residues. V shed 0 bases, J shed 4 bases, and the junction held 6 bases outside the gene matches. Germline V gene data show CDR1 as LGHNA and CDR2 as YSLEER. Unique molecular identifiers were present on the cDNA, and a universal primer site came from template switching. TCRdb reanalysed the 5' RACE reads using MiXCR and keeps one entry per CDR3 protein. The sample has 250,000 to 300,000 distinct CDR3 sequences, over 8.5% seen once. Another study also made use of these data, one on yellow fever vaccine responses in identical twins.

The receptor comes from a woman in her late teens or twenties in good health. This sequence joins TRBV4-3 and TRBJ2-1, with 7 bases identical to TRBD1. Sequencing was carried out using CD8+ T cells sorted from blood. CDR3 residues: CASSQDFPTGYNEQFF. DNA for the CDR3: TGCGCCAGCAGCCAAGATTTCCCGACAGGGTACAATGAGCAGTTCTTC.